Described below is a single T cell receptor (beta chain) sequence and its context. The data were obtained in a study of T cells expressing NK-cell markers. Across the whole study: All TCR beta repertoires analysed originated from sorted CD3+CD56+NKG2C+, CD3+CD56+NKG2C- and CD3+CD56-NKG2C+ T cells. Seven sequenced donors out of eight were HCMV-seropositive, one seronegative.

UMIs accompanied the 5'RACE template switching by which TCR beta cDNA was made. TCRdb reprocessed the 5' RACE reads; each CDR3 protein has one entry and no DNA is given. This sample's table has 500,000 to 600,000 distinct CDR3 sequences. The CDR3 contains 15 residues. Germline loops: CDR1 SGHRS, CDR2 YFSETQ. The rearrangement uses TRBV5-1 and TRBJ2-7; the D gene TCRdb calls, TRBD2, cannot be checked with no DNA. Specimen: blood T cells: a sorted CD56 or NKG2C T cell subset, CD4+ or CD8+ T cells, or bulk PBMC T cells (not recorded which). The TCR comes from a young man in good health. This chain's CDR3 is CASCETQFSPYEQYF. Full variable domain (missing parts from reference TRBV5-1 and TRBJ2-7): KAGVTQTPRYLIKTRGQQVTLSCSPISGHRSVSWYQQTPGQGLQFLFEYFSETQRNKGNFPGRFSGRQFSNSRSEMNVSTLELGDSALYLCASCETQFSPYEQYFGPGTRLTVT.